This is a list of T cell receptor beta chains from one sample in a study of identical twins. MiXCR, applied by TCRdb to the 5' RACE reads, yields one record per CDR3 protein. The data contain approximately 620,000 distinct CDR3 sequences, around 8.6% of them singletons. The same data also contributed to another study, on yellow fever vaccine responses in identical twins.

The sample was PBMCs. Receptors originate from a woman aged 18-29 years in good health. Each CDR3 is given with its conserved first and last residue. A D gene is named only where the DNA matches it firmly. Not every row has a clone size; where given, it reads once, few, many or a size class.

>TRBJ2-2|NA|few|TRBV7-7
TGTGCTAGCAGCTTAGCAGGGTCGAACGGGGAGCTGTTTTTT
CASSLAGSNGELFF
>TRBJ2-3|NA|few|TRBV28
TGTGCCAGCAGCTCTAGACAGGGAGGGAGTACGCAGTATTTT
CASSSRQGGSTQYF
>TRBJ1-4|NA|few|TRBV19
TGTGCCAGTAGTGTCGGACGAATACACAGTGAAAAACTGTTTTTT
CASSVGRIHSEKLFF
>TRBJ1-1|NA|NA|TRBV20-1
TGCAGTGCTAGAGAACATGACTTTGGCCCTCTAGCTTTCTTT
CSAREHDFGPLAFF
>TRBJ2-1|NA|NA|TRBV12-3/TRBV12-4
TGTGCCAGCACCAACAGTATTAGCAATGAGCAGTTCTTC
CASTNSISNEQFF
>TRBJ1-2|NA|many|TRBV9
TGTGCCAGCAGCGTAGGGGCAGGGAACTATGGCTACACCTTC
CASSVGAGNYGYTF
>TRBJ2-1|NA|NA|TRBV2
TGTGCCAGCAACCCGCCACCGTTTGGGAATGAGCAGTTCTTC
CASNPPPFGNEQFF
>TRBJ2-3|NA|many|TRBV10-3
TGTGCCATCAGTCCGGGACGGAGCACAGATACGCAGTATTTT
CAISPGRSTDTQYF
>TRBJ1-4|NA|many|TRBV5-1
TGCGCCAGCCGAAAGGGGTCAACTAATGAAAAACTGTTTTTT
CASRKGSTNEKLFF
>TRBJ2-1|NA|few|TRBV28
TGTGCCAGCACCACTACGAGCTCCTACAATGAGCAGTTCTTC
CASTTTSSYNEQFF
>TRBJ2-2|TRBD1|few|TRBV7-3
TGTGCCAGCAGCTTACCGCCCACCGGACAGGGGAGGACCGGGGAGCTGTTTTTT
CASSLPPTGQGRTGELFF
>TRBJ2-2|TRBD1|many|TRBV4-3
TGCGCCAGCAGCCAAACCGGGACAGGGATATTCGGGGAGCTGTTTTTT
CASSQTGTGIFGELFF
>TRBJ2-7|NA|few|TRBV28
TGTGCCAGCAGCGGGATAGGTCCCTACGAGCAGTACTTC
CASSGIGPYEQYF
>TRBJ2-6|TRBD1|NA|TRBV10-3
TGTGCCATCAGGAAGACAGGGCTGGACGTCCTGACTTTC
CAIRKTGLDVLTF
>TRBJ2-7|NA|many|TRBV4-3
TGCGCCAGCAGCCCTAGCCATGTAACCTACGAGCAGTACTTC
CASSPSHVTYEQYF
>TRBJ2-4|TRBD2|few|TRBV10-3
TGTGCCATCAGTGAGTCAGGGCAGAATAGCGGGAAGGTGTCCAAAAACATTCAGTACTTC
CAISESGQNSGKVSKNIQYF
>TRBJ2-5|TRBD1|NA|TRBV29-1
TGCAGCGTTGAGTCATACAGGGGGAGGTTCGGAGAGACCCAGTACTTC
CSVESYRGRFGETQYF
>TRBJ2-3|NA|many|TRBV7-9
TGTGCCAGCACCACCCCCCCAGAGACAGATACGCAGTATTTT
CASTTPPETDTQYF
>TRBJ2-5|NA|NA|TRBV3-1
TGTGCCAGCAGCCAAGATGGGAGATCAGAGACCCAGTACTTC
CASSQDGRSETQYF
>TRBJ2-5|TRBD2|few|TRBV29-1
TGCAGCGTTGAAATAGCGGGGGACAAATTGGAGACCCAGTACTTC
CSVEIAGDKLETQYF
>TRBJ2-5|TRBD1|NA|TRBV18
TGTGCCAGCTCACTCGACCGGGACAGGGGCCCCCAAGAGACCCAGTACTTC
CASSLDRDRGPQETQYF
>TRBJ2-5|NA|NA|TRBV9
TGTGCCAGCAGCGTAGTTGGGGGGAGTCTCCAAGAGACCCAGTACTTC
CASSVVGGSLQETQYF